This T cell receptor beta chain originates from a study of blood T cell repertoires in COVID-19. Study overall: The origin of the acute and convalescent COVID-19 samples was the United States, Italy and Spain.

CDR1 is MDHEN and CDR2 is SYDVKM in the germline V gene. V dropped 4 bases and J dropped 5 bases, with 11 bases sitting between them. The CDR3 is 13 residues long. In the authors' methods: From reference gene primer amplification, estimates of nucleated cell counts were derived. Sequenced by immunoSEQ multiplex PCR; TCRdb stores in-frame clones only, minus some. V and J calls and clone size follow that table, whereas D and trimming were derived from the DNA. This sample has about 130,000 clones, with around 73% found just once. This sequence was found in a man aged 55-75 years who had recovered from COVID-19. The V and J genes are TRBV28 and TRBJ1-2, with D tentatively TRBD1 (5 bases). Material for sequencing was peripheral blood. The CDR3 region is CASSWGVGYGYTF. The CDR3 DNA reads TGTGCCAGCAGTTGGGGGGTCGGTTATGGCTACACCTTC.